A single sample gave rise to the 31 T cell receptor beta chains below, sequenced in a study of blood T cell repertoires in COVID-19. Measured with immunoSEQ multiplex PCR; TCRdb has only the in-frame clones, and not every one. Altogether about 230,000 clones are present, approximately 83% being singletons, with the ten largest covering 4.4%. Sequences were obtained from peripheral blood. Receptor source: a man aged 45 to 65 with active or convalescent COVID-19.

This sequence joins TRBV27 and TRBJ2-7; a weak D match, TRBD1 (6 bases). The V and J ends lost 4 bases and 3 bases respectively, with 13 bases between them. The CDR3 has 14 amino acids. Germline V CDR1 and CDR2: MNHEY, SMNVEV (reference sequence). This chain's CDR3 is CASSYRQEDYEQYF. The CDR3 DNA sequence: TGTGCCAGCAGTTACCGACAGGAGGACTACGAGCAGTACTTC.

V is TRBV9 and J is TRBJ1-2; tentatively, D is TRBD1 (6 bases). This CDR3 is built from 12 residues. CDR1 and CDR2 from the germline V gene are SGDLS and YYNGEE. The V and J ends lost 3 bases and 6 bases respectively, with 9 bases between them. The CDR3 reads CASSAGVDGYTF. The CDR3 nucleotides read TGTGCCAGCAGCGCAGGGGTCGATGGCTACACCTTC.

In DNA, the CDR3 is TGTGCCAGCAGTTTATCTGCAGGGACCTATAATTCACCCCTCCACTTT. As protein: CASSLSAGTYNSPLHF. The chain combines TRBV27 with TRBJ1-6; maybe TRBD1 (5 bases). CDR1 MNHEY and CDR2 SMNVEV come from the germline V gene (reference sequence). V dropped 0 bases and J dropped 2 bases, with 8 bases sitting between them. CDR3 length: 16 amino acids.

The chain carries TRBV4-1 and TRBJ1-1; 7 bases align to TRBD1. The trim removed 2 bases at V and 5 bases at J, leaving 5 bases unmatched. CDR1 MGHRA and CDR2 YSYEKL come from the germline V gene. This CDR3 has 14 residues. The CDR3 DNA is TGCGCCAGCAGCCAAAGACAGGGAGAGACTGAAGCTTTCTTT. Its protein product is CASSQRQGETEAFF.

This clone was seen only a few times. The chain joins TRBV12-3 or TRBV12-4 to TRBJ1-2, with TRBD1 as a possible D gene (5 bases). This CDR3 comprises 12 residues. V was shortened by 5 bases and J by 8 bases, with 12 bases between the two germline ends. CDR3 loop: CASSPGGGGYTF. DNA for the CDR3: TGTGCCAGCAGTCCCGGTGGGGGGGGCTACACCTTC.

This chain connects TRBV2 to TRBJ1-2, with D unclear. The CDR3 is made up of 16 amino acids. CDR1 is SNHLY and CDR2 is FYNNEI in the germline V gene. Trimming pared 1 base from V and 3 bases from J, leaving 15 bases between. In DNA form, the CDR3 reads TGTGCCAGCAGTGAAGAGAGGCTAGGGCGGGACTATGGCTACACCTTC. Translation: CASSEERLGRDYGYTF. The full variable domain, with the rest looked up from reference TRBV2 and TRBJ1-2, is EPEVTQTPSHQVTQMGQEVILRCVPISNHLYFYWYRQILGQKVEFLVSFYNNEISEKSEIFDDQFSVERPDGSNFTLKIRSTKLEDSAMYFCASSEERLGRDYGYTFGSGTRLTVV.

This clone has a single count. Mismatch with germline at one junction end may stem from a read error. The genes are TRBV11-2 and TRBJ2-1, with TRBD2 matching 13 bases. This CDR3 comprises 15 residues. Germline V gene sequence: CDR1 SGHAT, CDR2 FQNNGV. The DNA for the CDR3 is TGTGCCAGCAGCATAGATGGACTAGCGGGGGAACGTCAGTTCTTC. Residues: CASSIDGLAGERQFF.

V is TRBV6-1 and J is TRBJ1-6, with 7 bases identical to TRBD1. V lost 2 bases and J lost 1; bases outside the gene matches: 8. Germline V gene data show CDR1 as MNHNS and CDR2 as SASEGT. CDR3 size: 18 residues. CDR3 sequence (DNA): TGTGCCAGCAGTGAACGGGCAGGGGGAGGTTCCTATAATTCACCCCTCCACTTT. Its protein product is CASSERAGGGSYNSPLHF.

CDR3 sequence (DNA): TGTGCCAGCAGCGTAGAAGGACAGGGTGATGGCTACACCTTC. It translates to CASSVEGQGDGYTF. The chain links TRBV9 to TRBJ1-2; 8 bases agree with TRBD1. From germline, CDR1 is SGDLS and CDR2 YYNGEE. The trim removed 0 bases at V and 6 bases at J, leaving 4 bases unmatched. The length of the CDR3 is 14 residues. The entire variable domain, with the rest obtained from reference TRBV9 and TRBJ1-2, is as follows: DSGVTQTPKHLITATGQRVTLRCSPRSGDLSVYWYQQSLDQGLQFLIQYYNGEERAKGNILERFSAQQFPDLHSELNLSSLELGDSALYFCASSVEGQGDGYTFGSGTRLTVV.

CDR3 region: CASSLLQQQYF. CDR3 bases: TGTGCCAGCAGTTTATTACAGCAGCAGTACTTC. The chain uses TRBV28 and TRBJ2-7; D ambiguous. Between the trimmed V and J ends, which lost 1 base and 8 bases, there was a span of 6 bases. The CDR3 extends over 11 amino acids. Germline V gives CDR1 MDHEN, CDR2 SYDVKM. Complete variable domain (other parts from reference TRBV28 and TRBJ2-7): DVKVTQSSRYLVKRTGEKVFLECVQDMDHENMFWYRQDPGLGLRLIYFSYDVKMKEKGDIPEGYSVSREKKERFSLILESASTNQTSMYLCASSLLQQQYFGPGTRLTVT.

This clone has a single count. V gene TRBV13 combines with J gene TRBJ2-7, with 9 nucleotides matching TRBD2. The CDR3 runs 17 residues. The germline CDR1 and CDR2 sequences are PRHDT and FYEKMQ (reference sequence). The ends lost 2 bases at V and 0 bases at J; junction bases unmatched: 8. The CDR3 region is CASSLRRGGSYSYEQYF. The CDR3 nucleotides are TGTGCCAGCAGCTTACGGCGGGGGGGCTCTTACTCCTACGAGCAGTACTTC. Variable domain in full (rest from reference TRBV13 and TRBJ2-7): AAGVIQSPRHLIKEKRETATLKCYPIPRHDTVYWYQQGPGQDPQFLISFYEKMQSDKGSIPDRFSAQQFSDYHSELNMSSLELGDSALYFCASSLRRGGSYSYEQYFGPGTRLTVT.

The chain links TRBV6-1 to TRBJ1-5, with 9 bases identical to TRBD1. Germline CDR1 MNHNS, CDR2 SASEGT. This CDR3 is 17 amino acids long. Unmatched junction bases numbered 7, after V lost 4 bases and J lost 0 bases. The CDR3 reads CASSAGTGSGSNQPQHF. The CDR3 nucleotides read TGTGCCAGCAGTGCCGGGACAGGGTCCGGTAGCAATCAGCCCCAGCATTTT.

J is TRBJ1-4 and V is TRBV4-3, with no clear D. The CDR3 spans 12 residues. The V end was cut by 1 base, the J end by 11 bases, with 8 bases between. Germline V CDR1 and CDR2: LGHNA, YSLEER. DNA of the CDR3: TGCGCCAGCAGCCAAGGCGGTGGGAAACTGTTTTTT. It is translated as CASSQGGGKLFF.

The J gene is TRBJ1-2, the V gene TRBV12-3 or TRBV12-4; tentative D call: TRBD1 (6 bases). Trimming took 5 bases from V and 3 from J, leaving 10 bases between them. The CDR3 covers 13 residues. This chain's CDR3 is CASSRQGYYGYTF. CDR3 DNA sequence: TGTGCCAGCAGTCGTCAGGGGTACTATGGCTACACCTTC.

The chain joins TRBV7-2 to TRBJ1-1; TRBD1 is a possible D gene (5 bases). CDR1 and CDR2 from the germline V gene are SGHTA and FQGNSA. This CDR3 is 13 amino acids long. V was pared by 5 bases and J by 1 base, with 8 bases between. Here the CDR3 reads CASSQQENTEAFF. The CDR3 coding sequence is TGTGCCAGCAGCCAACAGGAGAACACTGAAGCTTTCTTT.

The chain uses TRBV7-8 and TRBJ1-1; the D gene is possibly TRBD1 (5 bases). This CDR3 is 14 amino acids long. Germline values: CDR1 SGHVS, CDR2 FQNEAQ. V lost 5 bases and J 5 bases, leaving 15 bases between the germline ends. CDR3 protein: CASSPAAGHTEAFF. The CDR3 DNA follows: TGTGCCAGCAGCCCAGCAGCAGGACATACTGAAGCTTTCTTT.

CDR3 protein: CASGQLRGPNTEAFF. In DNA form, the CDR3 reads TGTGCCAGCGGACAGCTGAGGGGACCCAACACTGAAGCTTTCTTT. The chain has TRBV6-6 and TRBJ1-1, with D possibly TRBD1 on 6 matching bases. V was clipped by 8 bases and J by 2 bases, with 18 bases between them. The CDR3 has 15 amino acids. Looked up from germline, CDR1 is MNHNY and CDR2 is SVGAGI (reference sequence).

The rearrangement uses TRBV9 and TRBJ1-2, with 8 positions matching TRBD1. The J segment lost 4 bases and the V segment lost 7 bases, leaving 3 bases of the junction unmatched. This CDR3 has 12 amino acids. Germline CDR1 and CDR2: SGDLS and YYNGEE. Here the CDR3 reads CASSDRAYGYTF. The CDR3 DNA follows: TGTGCCAGCTCGGACAGGGCCTATGGCTACACCTTC.

CDR3 residues: CASSPGTGDYEQYF. The CDR3 DNA reads as TGTGCCAGCAGTCCCGGGACAGGGGACTACGAGCAGTACTTC. The V call is TRBV28, the J call TRBJ2-7; 10 bases line up with TRBD1. Germline loops: CDR1 MDHEN, CDR2 SYDVKM. V gave up 5 bases and J gave up 3 bases; unmatched junction bases: 4. This CDR3 spans 14 amino acids.

J is TRBJ2-2 and V is TRBV3-1 (or the pseudogene TRBV3-2); TRBD2 agrees at 9 bases. This CDR3 is built from 16 residues. Germline V gene sequence: CDR1 LGHDT, CDR2 YNNKEL (reference sequence). The ends lost 4 bases at V and 6 bases at J; junction bases unmatched: 9. The CDR3 nucleotides are TGTGCCAGCAGCCCCGAGCGGGGGGTCGGTCCCGGGGAGCTGTTTTTT. This encodes CASSPERGVGPGELFF.

Notes on this clone: Other DNA sequences of this sample code for an identical CDR3. The chain is built from TRBV5-1 and TRBJ1-3; D might be TRBD1 (5 bases). In germline, CDR1 is SGHRS, CDR2 YFSETQ. The CDR3 is 15 residues long. Trimming took 0 bases from V and 1 from J, leaving 8 bases between them. The CDR3 nucleotides read TGCGCCAGCAGCTTGGCCGGGGGTTCTGGAAACACCATATATTTT. Translation: CASSLAGGSGNTIYF.

The count of this clone is one. A much larger clone lies one base from this, so it may be a read error. CDR3 nucleotide sequence: TGCGCCCGCAGCCAACTCCACGGCCAGGGTAACACTGAAGCTTTCTTT. Translated: CARSQLHGQGNTEAFF. This chain uses TRBV4-3 with TRBJ1-1, with D tentatively TRBD1 (5 bases). Germline CDR1 is LGHNA and CDR2 is YSLEER. This CDR3 is built from 16 residues.

V and J are TRBV6-6 and TRBJ2-2; 10 nucleotides agree with TRBD2. V gave up 5 bases and J gave up 3 bases; unmatched junction bases: 9. The CDR3 is made up of 17 amino acids. Germline lookup yields CDR1 MNHNY and CDR2 SVGAGI (reference sequence). CDR3 coding DNA: TGTGCCAGCAGTCCCCATAGCGGGGGGTCCTACACCGGGGAGCTGTTTTTT. This sequence encodes CASSPHSGGSYTGELFF.

The chain has TRBV7-2 and TRBJ1-5; TRBD1 is a possible D gene (5 bases). Trimming pared 0 bases from V and 5 bases from J, leaving 14 bases between. The CDR3 length is 16 residues. Germline assignment: CDR1 SGHTA and CDR2 FQGNSA. CDR3 DNA sequence: TGTGCCAGCAGCTTAGCGGGCCCAGGGAAGGATCAGCCCCAGCATTTT. Amino acids: CASSLAGPGKDQPQHF.

The chain combines TRBV3-1 (or the pseudogene TRBV3-2) with TRBJ1-4, with D unclear. The CDR3 spans 14 residues. CDR1 is LGHDT and CDR2 is YNNKEL in the germline V gene (reference sequence). Trimming took 5 bases from V and 8 from J, leaving 15 bases between them. The CDR3 loop reads CASSARVTEEKLFF. For the CDR3, the DNA is TGTGCCAGCAGCGCCCGGGTTACGGAGGAAAAACTGTTTTTT.

This chain uses TRBV21-1 with TRBJ1-5; the table's D gene call, TRBD1, was not cross checked with the DNA. TRBV21-1 is assigned pseudogene status. CDR3 length: 20 amino acids. The CDR3, as DNA: TGTGCCAGCAGCAAAGCGGGGACAGGGGGGCCGTTCTTTAGCAATCAGCCCCAGCATTTT. Translating gives CASSKAGTGGPFFSNQPQHF.

V gene TRBV11-2 combines with J gene TRBJ1-2, with D uncertain. The V gene's germline CDR1 is SGHAT and CDR2 FQNNGV. Between the trimmed V and J ends, which lost 1 base and 10 bases, there was a span of 10 bases. The CDR3 loop spans 12 amino acids. CDR3 bases: TGTGCCAGCAGCTTAGTCGGGGAGGCCTACACCTTC. It is translated as CASSLVGEAYTF.

The chain employs TRBV5-1 and TRBJ2-7; 9 positions agree with TRBD1. The germline V gene encodes CDR1 SGHRS and CDR2 YFSETQ. The CDR3 consists of 14 residues. With 0 bases clipped from V and 11 bases from J, the junction kept 9 bases outside the gene matches. For the CDR3, the DNA is TGCGCCAGCAGCTTGGCCGGGACAGGGTCGTTGGAGTACTTC. Translation: CASSLAGTGSLEYF.

V gene TRBV18 combines with J gene TRBJ2-7; no clear D. Trimming shortened V by 3 bases and J by 7 bases, and 16 bases separated the two germline ends. The CDR3 sequence is 14 residues long. The V gene's germline CDR1 is KGHSH and CDR2 LQKENI. The CDR3 bases are TGTGCCAGCTCACCGAGCCATTCCGACTTAGAGCAGTACTTC. Translating it yields CASSPSHSDLEQYF. Combining the CDR3 with reference TRBV18 and TRBJ2-7 gives the whole variable domain NAGVMQNPRHLVRRRGQEARLRCSPMKGHSHVYWYRQLPEEGLKFMVYLQKENIIDESGMPKERFSAEFPKEGPSILRIQQVVRGDSAAYFCASSPSHSDLEQYFGPGTRLTVT.

This chain links TRBV7-2 with TRBJ2-7; 8 positions agree with TRBD2. The V gene's germline CDR1 is SGHTA and CDR2 FQGNSA. The CDR3 is 15 amino acids. V shed 5 bases, J shed 2 bases, and the junction held 8 bases outside the gene matches. CDR3 in DNA: TGTGCCAGCAGCCCCCACGGGGGGGGTACCTACGAGCAGTACTTC. It codes for CASSPHGGGTYEQYF.

This clone was observed once. V gene TRBV6-6 combines with J gene TRBJ1-5, with 7 bases aligning to TRBD1. V dropped 9 bases and J dropped 3; count of bases not matched to a gene: 5. Germline V gives CDR1 MNHNY, CDR2 SVGAGI (reference sequence). The CDR3 contains 13 residues. CDR3 in DNA: TGTGCCAGTGCGACAGGGCTCAATCAGCCCCAGCATTTT. It translates to CASATGLNQPQHF.